This TCR beta chain was found in a study of T cell responses to AZD1222 COVID-19 vaccine. Findings of the study overall: Donors, mostly white British, included more females; clonal diversity was possibly underestimated. When two AZD1222 doses had been given, Spike-specific TCR breadth and depth rose. Only 5 or 6 AZD1222 recipients tested seropositive at baseline.

Profiling relied on immunoSEQ multiplex PCR, and the TCRdb table lists in-frame clones only, not all of them. The sample includes about 180,000 clones, 88% of them seen just once. In germline, CDR1 is LNHNV, CDR2 YYDKDF (reference sequence). The length of the CDR3 is 12 residues. Trimming left V 5 bases short and J 4 bases short, with 6 bases between. As concerns this clone: Antigen specificity is unknown.

This chain uses TRBV15 with TRBJ2-1; the D gene is possibly TRBD2 (5 bases). The sample was peripheral blood, taken 28 days after the second AZD1222 dose. This TCR derives from an adult who received the AZD1222 COVID-19 vaccine. This CDR3 is CATSRGYNEQFF. In nucleotides, the CDR3 is TGTGCCACCAGCCGGGGATACAATGAGCAGTTCTTC.